One and the same sample provided the 28 T cell receptor beta chains below, sequenced in a study of high-grade serous ovarian cancer treatment subgroups. Sequencing used immunoSEQ multiplex PCR; TCRdb keeps in-frame clones, though not all of them. The sample lists around 1,500 clones, 67% occurring once. Tumor samples were obtained before definitive surgery or chemotherapy. Sequenced sample: tumor tissue. Every receptor here comes from a human donor with high-grade serous ovarian cancer.

The chain uses TRBV27 and TRBJ2-1; the D gene is possibly TRBD2 (6 bases). CDR1 and CDR2 (germline): MNHEY, SMNVEV (reference sequence). There are 14 residues in the CDR3. V gave up 4 bases and J gave up 6 bases, with 13 bases separating them. CDR3 sequence: CASSSGGAINEQFF. Here the CDR3 DNA reads TGTGCCAGCAGTTCCGGCGGGGCTATCAATGAGCAGTTCTTC.

In this sample, this clone turned up a few times. The J gene is TRBJ1-5, the V gene TRBV30; no reliable D call. This CDR3 comprises 12 residues. V was trimmed by 0 bases and J by 3 bases, leaving 3 bases between them. Germline V gene sequence: CDR1 GTSNPN, CDR2 SVGIG (reference sequence). The DNA of the CDR3 is TGTGCCTGGAGTGTAACCAATCAGCCCCAGCATTTT. Translating it yields CAWSVTNQPQHF.

This chain's CDR3 is CASQRLAGAGDTQYF. DNA of the CDR3: TGTGCCAGCCAGAGACTAGCGGGGGCTGGTGATACGCAGTATTTT. This sequence joins TRBV28 and TRBJ2-3; 12 bases are a match to TRBD2. J was trimmed by 6 bases and V by 8 bases; bases with no gene match: 9. The CDR3 is 15 amino acids. The germline V gene encodes CDR1 MDHEN and CDR2 SYDVKM.

This clone was recorded a few times. This chain joins TRBV4-1 and TRBJ2-7; maybe TRBD1 (5 bases). Germline V gene sequence: CDR1 MGHRA, CDR2 YSYEKL. The V end lost 1 base, the J end lost 6 bases, and 10 bases lay between the germline ends. The CDR3 contains 13 residues. CDR3 coding DNA: TGCGCCAGCAGCCAAGGACAGAACTCCGAGCAGTACTTC. Translated, it gives CASSQGQNSEQYF.

The CDR3 here is CASSPPGLAFPYNEQFF. The CDR3 region has the DNA TGTGCCAGCAGCCCACCGGGACTAGCGTTTCCCTACAATGAGCAGTTCTTC. The J gene is TRBJ2-1, the V gene TRBV7-9; 10 nucleotides agree with TRBD2. Looked up from germline, CDR1 is SEHNR and CDR2 is FQNEAQ (reference sequence). V lost 5 bases to trimming and J lost 2 bases; unmatched junction nucleotides: 9. The CDR3 extends over 17 amino acids. The full variable domain, in which reference TRBV7-9 and TRBJ2-1 provide the parts outside the CDR3, is DTGVSQNPRHKITKRGQNVTFRCDPISEHNRLYWYRQTLGQGPEFLTYFQNEAQLEKSRLLSDRFSAERPKGSFSTLEIQRTEQGDSAMYLCASSPPGLAFPYNEQFFGPGTRLTVL.

This sequence joins TRBV5-1 and TRBJ1-5; D gene unclear. Germline V lookup: CDR1 SGHRS, CDR2 YFSETQ. V was shortened by 1 base and J by 0 bases, with 14 bases between the two germline ends. The CDR3 is 17 amino acids. CDR3 DNA sequence: TGCGCCAGCAGCTTGTACCCAGTGGTGGATAGCAATCAGCCCCAGCATTTT. This sequence encodes CASSLYPVVDSNQPQHF.

This clone has just one count. One end of the junction fails to match germline, which may point to a read error. The chain recombines TRBV7-7 with TRBJ2-3; a weak D match, TRBD1 (6 bases). Germline V lookup: CDR1 SSHAT, CDR2 FNYEAQ (reference sequence). This CDR3 comprises 14 residues. CDR3 bases: TGTGCTAGCAGCTTAGGACAGAGCACAGATACGCAGTATTTT. It translates to CASSLGQSTDTQYF.

The chain has TRBV28 and TRBJ1-5, with D unclear. The V end lost 5 bases, the J end lost 5 bases, and 13 bases lay between the germline ends. CDR3 length equals 14 residues. The germline gives CDR1 MDHEN, CDR2 SYDVKM. In DNA, the CDR3 is TGTGCCAGCAGTCCGGGCATCTCCCATCAGCCCCAGCATTTT. Translation: CASSPGISHQPQHF.

The CDR3 region is CASSLTPAGAPASGELFF. The CDR3 bases are TGTGCCAGCAGCTTAACTCCAGCGGGAGCCCCCGCGAGCGGGGAGCTGTTTTTT. The chain recombines TRBV7-3 with TRBJ2-2; 8 nucleotides match TRBD2. The V gene's germline CDR1 is SGHTA and CDR2 FQGTGA. V lost 0 bases, J lost 7 bases, and 13 bases stayed unmatched. This CDR3 region has 18 residues.

V gene TRBV7-9 combines with J gene TRBJ2-5; TRBD2 is a possible D gene (5 bases). Trimming removed 7 bases at V and 7 bases at J, with 16 bases between. This CDR3 has 13 amino acids. CDR1 is SEHNR and CDR2 is FQNEAQ in the germline V gene (reference sequence). The CDR3 reads CASTPDVGGTQYF. The CDR3, as DNA: TGTGCCAGCACCCCGGACGTAGGAGGGACCCAGTACTTC.

Sample share makes this clone large. DNA of the CDR3: TGTGCCAGCAGTGAAGCACTAGCGGGGCAATACACCGGGGAGCTGTTTTTT. This encodes CASSEALAGQYTGELFF. The rearrangement links TRBV6-1 to TRBJ2-2, with 10 bases matching TRBD2. Germline CDR1 and CDR2: MNHNS and SASEGT. After removal of 0 bases from V and 3 bases from J, the junction contained 4 bases not matched to a gene. The CDR3 has 17 residues.

The V call is TRBV12-5, the J call TRBJ2-2, with 8 bases lining up with TRBD1. The CDR3 runs 18 residues. CDR1 LGHNT and CDR2 FRNRAP come from the germline V gene. The V and J ends lost 5 bases and 2 bases, in that order; junction bases with no gene match: 13. In nucleotides, the CDR3 is TGTGCTAGTGGTCAACCCCCCAGGGGGCTCGGTAACACCGGGGAGCTGTTTTTT. It encodes CASGQPPRGLGNTGELFF.

V gene TRBV5-5 combines with J gene TRBJ2-5; 9 bases agree with TRBD1. Losses at the gene ends were 5 bases for V and 1 base for J; bases not matched to a gene: 3. This CDR3 comprises 14 residues. Germline V gene sequence: CDR1 SGHKS, CDR2 YYEKEE (reference sequence). The CDR3 nucleotides are TGTGCCAGCAGTTCGACAGGGGGCCAAGAGACCCAGTACTTC. Protein: CASSSTGGQETQYF.

The J gene is TRBJ2-1, the V gene TRBV2; perhaps TRBD2 as D (6 bases). CDR1 is SNHLY and CDR2 is FYNNEI in the germline V gene. The V end lost 6 bases, the J end lost 0 bases, and 12 bases lay between the germline ends. The CDR3 runs to 15 residues. Here the CDR3 DNA reads TGTGCCAGCAGGAGACTAGTCAGCTCCTACAATGAGCAGTTCTTC. Its protein product is CASRRLVSSYNEQFF.

The chain combines TRBV6-5 with TRBJ1-1; the D gene is possibly TRBD1 (5 bases). This CDR3 is 14 amino acids long. V dropped 6 bases and J dropped 1 base, with 12 bases sitting between them. CDR1 and CDR2 from the germline V gene are MNHEY and SVGAGI. Here the CDR3 reads CASSSLTGNTEAFF. Here the CDR3 DNA reads TGTGCCAGCAGCTCCTTAACAGGGAACACTGAAGCTTTCTTT.

As concerns this clone: The same CDR3 also results from other DNA sequences found in this sample. The chain joins TRBV30 to TRBJ1-5; D unresolved. V was trimmed by 0 bases and J by 4 bases, leaving 7 bases between them. Germline assignment: CDR1 GTSNPN and CDR2 SVGIG (reference sequence). This CDR3 is built from 13 residues. CDR3 residues: CAWSVAGNQPQHF. The CDR3 DNA sequence: TGTGCCTGGAGTGTGGCTGGGAATCAGCCCCAGCATTTT.

The CDR3, as DNA: TGTGCCAGCAGCCAAGCAGGGGGCTACGGGCAGCCCCAGCATTTT. It yields the protein CASSQAGGYGQPQHF. The V gene is TRBV5-5, the J gene TRBJ1-5, with 8 positions matching TRBD1. The CDR3 consists of 15 residues. Per the germline V gene, CDR1 is SGHKS and CDR2 is YYEKEE (reference sequence). Germline trimming cut 4 bases from V and 7 bases from J; bases unmatched to any gene: 10.

The V and J genes are TRBV4-3 and TRBJ2-7; D call uncertain. V lost 1 base and J 7 bases, leaving 20 bases between the germline ends. CDR3 length: 16 amino acids. Germline V CDR1 and CDR2: LGHNA, YSLEER. CDR3 DNA sequence: TGCGCCAGCAGCCAAGGTGCCGGGCAAGCTACGACGGAGCAGTACTTC. Encoded protein: CASSQGAGQATTEQYF.

The sample holds one count of this clone. This chain uses TRBV18 with TRBJ1-1; 9 nucleotides match TRBD1. The V segment lost 3 bases and the J segment 5 bases; nucleotides outside the gene matches: 7. The length of the CDR3 is 15 residues. The germline V gene has CDR1 KGHSH and CDR2 LQKENI. CDR3 region: CASSPGGQGGTEAFF. Written as DNA, the CDR3 is TGTGCCAGCTCACCGGGGGGACAGGGCGGAACTGAAGCTTTCTTT.

V gene TRBV19 combines with J gene TRBJ2-7; possible D gene TRBD1, 6 bases. V lost 3 bases, J lost 4 bases, and 13 bases lay in between. The CDR3 runs to 14 residues. Germline CDR1 is LNHDA and CDR2 is SQIVND (reference sequence). This CDR3 is CASSIRGTGYEQYF. The CDR3 DNA reads as TGTGCCAGTAGTATCCGCGGAACAGGGTACGAGCAGTACTTC.

This clone was found a few times. V gene TRBV7-2 combines with J gene TRBJ1-2; D may be TRBD1 (6 bases). This CDR3 contains 13 residues. V was pared by 5 bases and J by 4 bases, with 11 bases between. Germline assignment: CDR1 SGHTA and CDR2 FQGNSA. CDR3 sequence reads: CASSPGTIYGYTF. Written as DNA, the CDR3 is TGTGCCAGCAGCCCTGGGACAATCTATGGCTACACCTTC.

The chain has TRBV7-9 and TRBJ2-2; 11 nucleotides agree with TRBD1. The J segment lost 4 bases and the V segment lost 5 bases, leaving 6 bases of the junction unmatched. Germline V CDR1 and CDR2: SEHNR, FQNEAQ (reference sequence). This CDR3 is 16 amino acids long. The CDR3 DNA reads as TGTGCCAGCAGCACCGGGACAGGGGGTTCCACCGGGGAGCTGTTTTTT. Translated: CASSTGTGGSTGELFF.

The chain joins TRBV28 to TRBJ1-1, with 11 nucleotides matching TRBD1. CDR3 size: 15 residues. V was pared by 7 bases and J by 1 base, with 5 bases of the junction left unmatched. CDR1 is MDHEN, CDR2 SYDVKM, per germline. For the CDR3, the DNA is TGTGCCAGCACCGGACAGGGGGCGGGGAACACTGAAGCTTTCTTT. This sequence encodes CASTGQGAGNTEAFF.

V and J are TRBV4-3 and TRBJ2-5; D is unclear. The CDR3 runs to 16 residues. Germline CDR1 LGHNA, CDR2 YSLEER. Trimming pared 1 base from V and 11 bases from J, leaving 23 bases between. In DNA form, the CDR3 reads TGCGCCAGCAGCCAAGGTGCCGGGCAAGCTACGACGGAGCAGTACTTC. It codes for CASSQGAGQATTEQYF.

This chain's CDR3 is CAWSTGLNTGELFF. The CDR3 DNA follows: TGTGCCTGGAGTACTGGTTTAAACACCGGGGAGCTGTTTTTT. The chain has TRBV30 and TRBJ2-2; D gene ambiguous. CDR3 length: 14 amino acids. Germline V CDR1 and CDR2: GTSNPN, SVGIG (reference sequence). V was trimmed by 2 bases and J by 2 bases, leaving 9 bases between them.

This clone has just a few counts. The chain uses TRBV30 and TRBJ2-1, with TRBD2 matching 12 bases. The CDR3 extends over 15 amino acids. CDR1 and CDR2 (germline): GTSNPN, SVGIG (reference sequence). The J segment lost 6 bases and the V segment lost 1 base, leaving 4 bases of the junction unmatched. CDR3 region: CAWSAGLAGSNEQFF. CDR3 DNA: TGTGCCTGGAGTGCCGGACTAGCGGGAAGCAATGAGCAGTTCTTC.

V gene TRBV11-1 combines with J gene TRBJ1-1, with TRBD1 as a possible D gene (6 bases). V was cut by 2 bases and J by 4 bases, with 20 bases left in between. Germline V gene sequence: CDR1 SGHAT, CDR2 FQDESV (reference sequence). The CDR3 is 17 amino acids. The CDR3 loop is CASSLRQGPGPTTEAFF. In DNA form, the CDR3 reads TGTGCCAGCAGCTTACGGCAGGGGCCGGGTCCAACCACTGAAGCTTTCTTT.

This clone was observed a few times. This chain links TRBV14 with TRBJ2-7; D may correspond to TRBD1 or TRBD2 (6 bases each). Germline CDR1 reads SGHDN; CDR2 reads FVKESK. Trimming shortened V by 0 bases and J by 5 bases, and 17 bases separated the two germline ends. CDR3 size: 16 residues. The CDR3 reads CASSQEFGQTRNEQYF. As DNA, the CDR3 is TGTGCCAGCAGCCAAGAATTTGGACAGACTAGAAACGAGCAGTACTTC. Combining the CDR3 with reference TRBV14 and TRBJ2-7 gives the whole variable domain EAGVTQFPSHSVIEKGQTVTLRCDPISGHDNLYWYRRVMGKEIKFLLHFVKESKQDESGMPNNRFLAERTGGTYSTLKVQPAELEDSGVYFCASSQEFGQTRNEQYFGPGTRLTVT.